These 12 T cell receptor beta chains came from one sample sequenced in a study of vaccination and CD4 T cells after COVID-19. The Oncomine TCR Beta short-read assay was applied to DNA of cultured CD4+ T cells. TCRdb analysed the PCR reads with MiXCR anew, one entry per CDR3 protein. Of approximately 7,100 distinct CDR3 sequences detected, about 38% appear once; the ten largest clones hold less than 45%. Sample treatment: roughly ten-day PBMC culture with coronavirus spike peptide pools or control peptides (ViraFEST assay). CD4+ T lymphocytes from the unexposed donor were collected before the COVID-19 pandemic (2011-2018). Their antigens are not known. Sequences were obtained from CD4+ T cells from blood, cultured in vitro. These receptors all stem from a human donor in good health.

The DNA for the CDR3 is TGTGCCAGCAGTTTGGGGGGTTACAATGAGCAGTTCTTC. Translated, it gives CASSLGGYNEQFF. V and J are TRBV12-3 or TRBV12-4 and TRBJ2-1, with D possibly matching TRBD2 (6 bases). CDR3 length: 13 residues. Trimming cost V 3 bases and J 4 bases, with 7 bases left between them.

This sequence joins TRBV20-1 and TRBJ2-3, with 12 positions matching TRBD2. This CDR3 is built from 16 residues. CDR1 DFQATT and CDR2 SNEGSKA come from the germline V gene (reference sequence). V gave up 7 bases and J gave up 5 bases; unmatched junction bases: 13. This CDR3 is CSVQGLAGGPGDTQYF. CDR3 nucleotide sequence: TGCAGTGTCCAGGGCCTAGCGGGGGGGCCCGGAGATACGCAGTATTTT.

The chain is built from TRBV10-1 and TRBJ1-2, with a possible D match to TRBD1 (6 bases). V lost 4 bases and J 0 bases, leaving 12 bases between the germline ends. CDR1 and CDR2 (germline): WNHNN, SYGVQD (reference sequence). The CDR3 runs 15 residues. The CDR3, as DNA: TGCGCCAGCAGTGGGCAGGGGACGCCTAACTATGGCTACACCTTC. Translating it yields CASSGQGTPNYGYTF.

V and J are TRBV5-1 and TRBJ1-2, with 7 bases fitting TRBD1. This CDR3 has 14 residues. Germline loops: CDR1 SGHRS, CDR2 YFSETQ. V dropped 1 base and J dropped 3; count of bases not matched to a gene: 3. As DNA, the CDR3 is TGCGCCAGCAGCTTGTTCGGGACAGACTATGGCTACACCTTC. Translated, it gives CASSLFGTDYGYTF.

This clonotype was seen only a few times. CDR3 in amino acids: CASSPSLDGFETQYF. The CDR3 DNA follows: TGTGCCAGCAGCCCATCCCTTGACGGCTTTGAGACCCAGTACTTC. The chain is built from TRBV7-3 and TRBJ2-5, with D unclear. CDR1 and CDR2 (germline): SGHTA, FQGTGA. The CDR3 contains 15 residues. V was shortened by 5 bases and J by 5 bases, with 18 bases between the two germline ends.

The sample holds a few counts of this clonotype. The chain is built from TRBV7-9 and TRBJ2-7; 8 nucleotides line up with TRBD1. Germline V CDR1 and CDR2: SEHNR, FQNEAQ (reference sequence). V dropped 5 bases and J dropped 2; count of bases not matched to a gene: 14. This CDR3 has 17 residues. CDR3 protein: CASSANPGQEITYEQYF. In DNA form, the CDR3 reads TGTGCCAGCAGCGCGAATCCGGGACAGGAAATTACCTACGAGCAGTACTTC.

This chain joins TRBV29-1 and TRBJ1-5, with no clear D. Deletions cut 4 bases from V and 4 bases from J, with 20 bases between. The CDR3 length is 16 residues. Looked up from germline, CDR1 is SQVTM and CDR2 is ANQGSEA. In DNA form, the CDR3 reads TGCAGCGTTGCTCCGGGTATCTCGACAAATAATCAGCCCCAGCATTTT. It encodes CSVAPGISTNNQPQHF. Using reference TRBV29-1 and TRBJ1-5 for the parts outside the CDR3, the full variable domain is SAVISQKPSRDICQRGTSLTIQCQVDSQVTMMFWYRQQPGQSLTLIATANQGSEATYESGFVIDKFPISRPNLTFSTLTVSNMSPEDSSIYLCSVAPGISTNNQPQHFGDGTRLSIL.

This clonotype turned up a few times. The chain recombines TRBV20-1 with TRBJ1-5; TRBD1 might be the D (6 bases). V was pared by 6 bases and J by 5 bases, with 14 bases between. CDR1 is DFQATT and CDR2 is SNEGSKA in the germline V gene (reference sequence). The CDR3 length is 13 residues. The CDR3 protein is CSATDRSDQPQHF. The CDR3 coding sequence is TGCAGTGCGACCGACAGGTCCGATCAGCCCCAGCATTTT.

This clonotype has a single count. The chain employs TRBV12-3 or TRBV12-4 and TRBJ1-5; 9 positions match TRBD1. The CDR3 loop spans 16 amino acids. V dropped 1 base and J dropped 1; count of bases not matched to a gene: 2. The DNA for the CDR3 is TGTGCCAGCAGTTTAGGAGGGACAGGGAGCAATCAGCCCCAGCATTTT. Its translation: CASSLGGTGSNQPQHF.

CDR3 in amino acids: CASSLPVQETQYF. In nucleotides, the CDR3 is TGCGCCAGCAGCTTGCCAGTACAAGAGACCCAGTACTTC. The chain recombines TRBV5-1 with TRBJ2-5; no clear D. V was clipped by 1 base and J by 2 bases, with 6 bases between them. This CDR3 region has 13 residues. Germline CDR1 SGHRS, CDR2 YFSETQ.

The gene calls are TRBV6-1 and TRBJ1-2; no reliable D call. Germline V CDR1 and CDR2: MNHNS, SASEGT. The CDR3 has 13 amino acids. V was trimmed by 6 bases and J by 8 bases, leaving 16 bases between them. In DNA, the CDR3 is TGTGCCAGCAGCAACGGGCCTACCGGGGGCTACACCTTC. This gives the protein CASSNGPTGGYTF.

The rearrangement joins TRBV30 to TRBJ2-7, with D maybe TRBD2 (7 bases). Germline CDR1 GTSNPN, CDR2 SVGIG (reference sequence). The CDR3 extends over 15 amino acids. V lost 5 bases, J lost 3 bases, and 20 bases lay in between. The CDR3 DNA is TGTGCCTGGGGTTCCCGGGGGGCAGGGGTCTACGAGCAGTACTTC. Translation gives CAWGSRGAGVYEQYF.